A selection of T cell receptor beta chains follows, all from one sample in a study of blood T cells in healthy people across ages. Using its own MiXCR run on the 5' RACE reads, TCRdb lists one record per CDR3 protein. Of hundreds of thousands of distinct CDR3 sequences listed, 20% to 30% were seen once; the top ten hold roughly 3.1%. This sample was also put to use in a study of T cells of mothers and their children.

Sequenced material: blood. The source is a boy younger than 18 in good health. Each CDR3 is given with its conserved first and last residue. D genes are given only for firm matches. For some rows the clone size is stated as once, few or many, or as a class when expanded; others skip it.

>TRBV9|TRBD1|few|TRBJ2-2
CASTKEGAPGGELFF
TGTGCCAGCACCAAAGAGGGGGCGCCGGGCGGGGAGCTGTTTTTT
>TRBV9|NA|NA|TRBJ2-1
CASNVGTYNEQFF
TGTGCCAGCAACGTAGGAACCTACAATGAGCAGTTCTTC
>TRBV25-1|TRBD2|NA|TRBJ2-5
CASRSPGTTKETQYF
TGTGCCAGCAGATCACCTGGGACTACAAAAGAGACCCAGTACTTC
>TRBV5-1|TRBD2|few|TRBJ2-1
CASSSLWASGADNEQFF
TGCGCCAGCAGCTCTCTTTGGGCTAGCGGGGCCGACAATGAGCAGTTCTTC
>TRBV6-5|NA|NA|TRBJ2-3
CASSYSERAGYTDTQYF
TGTGCCAGCAGTTACTCGGAGCGGGCCGGCTACACAGATACGCAGTATTTT
>TRBV7-6|TRBD1|NA|TRBJ1-2
CASSSRYGIKGASNYGYTF
TGTGCCAGCAGCTCCCGGTACGGAATAAAGGGGGCGTCTAACTATGGCTACACCTTC
>TRBV9|NA|NA|TRBJ1-2
CASSVDADDYGYTF
TGTGCCAGCAGCGTAGACGCAGATGACTATGGCTACACCTTC
>TRBV7-6|TRBD2|few|TRBJ2-3
CASSLRLAGVPSTDTQYF
TGTGCCAGCAGCTTGAGGCTAGCGGGGGTCCCTAGCACAGATACGCAGTATTTT
>TRBV2|NA|few|TRBJ1-5
CASSETLRGNQPQHF
TGTGCCAGCAGCGAGACTCTTCGGGGCAATCAGCCCCAGCATTTT
>TRBV5-1|TRBD1|NA|TRBJ2-5
CASSLARTGRETQYF
TGCGCCAGCAGCTTGGCAAGGACAGGGAGAGAGACCCAGTACTTC
>TRBV28|NA|many|TRBJ2-7
CASSTLYEQYF
TGTGCCAGCAGTACCCTCTACGAGCAGTACTTC
>TRBV7-9|NA|NA|TRBJ2-2
CASNRAGANTGELFF
TGTGCCAGCAATAGGGCAGGCGCGAACACCGGGGAGCTGTTTTTT
>TRBV12-3/TRBV12-4|TRBD1|many|TRBJ1-4
CASSSGTDNEKLFF
TGTGCCAGCAGTTCCGGGACAGATAATGAAAAACTGTTTTTT
>TRBV2|TRBD1|NA|TRBJ2-7
CASRGTGDYEQYF
TGTGCCAGCAGAGGGACAGGGGATTACGAGCAGTACTTC
>TRBV7-9|NA|NA|TRBJ2-2
CASSLVAGDTGELFF
TGTGCCAGCAGCTTAGTCGCAGGGGACACCGGGGAGCTGTTTTTT
>TRBV12-3/TRBV12-4|TRBD1|NA|TRBJ1-2
CASSPSDRGQPNYGYTF
TGTGCCAGCAGTCCGTCAGACAGGGGGCAACCTAACTATGGCTACACCTTC
>TRBV5-5|NA|NA|TRBJ2-7
CASSPWPAYEQYF
TGTGCCAGCAGCCCCTGGCCGGCCTACGAGCAGTACTTC
>TRBV28|TRBD2|few|TRBJ2-5
CASQGLAVVKTQYF
TGTGCCAGCCAGGGACTAGCGGTTGTGAAGACCCAGTACTTC
>TRBV28|NA|few|TRBJ1-4
CASLFLGATNEKLFF
TGTGCCAGCCTTTTCCTAGGGGCAACTAATGAAAAACTGTTTTTT
>TRBV10-2|NA|few|TRBJ1-1
CASSLDSHYTEAFF
TGCGCCAGCAGTCTAGACAGCCACTACACTGAAGCTTTCTTT
>TRBV20-1|TRBD2|few|TRBJ2-1
CSARAGVRSYNEQFF
TGCAGTGCCAGAGCGGGGGTGCGCTCCTACAATGAGCAGTTCTTC
>TRBV20-1|NA|few|TRBJ2-7
CSARVRTPSAYEQYF
TGCAGTGCTAGAGTCCGCACTCCTTCTGCCTACGAGCAGTACTTC
>TRBV6-1|NA|NA|TRBJ2-2
CASSAPGHLITNTGELFF
TGTGCCAGCAGTGCGCCGGGACACCTGATTACGAACACCGGGGAGCTGTTTTTT
>TRBV3-1|NA|few|TRBJ1-5
CASSQDLPGYQPQHF
TGTGCCAGCAGCCAAGATCTTCCGGGGTATCAGCCCCAGCATTTT
>TRBV10-3|TRBD2|NA|TRBJ2-7
CAISQRGSGAYEQYF
TGTGCCATCAGTCAGAGGGGTAGCGGGGCTTACGAGCAGTACTTC
>TRBV20-1|TRBD1|NA|TRBJ1-2
CSARDWGNRGPYGYTF
TGCAGTGCTAGAGATTGGGGGAACAGGGGCCCCTATGGCTACACCTTC
>TRBV20-1|TRBD1|few|TRBJ2-2
CSAMVGQGHAGELFF
TGCAGTGCTATGGTAGGACAGGGTCACGCCGGGGAGCTGTTTTTT
>TRBV20-1|TRBD2|few|TRBJ2-3
CSAFTTSGDTDTQYF
TGCAGTGCTTTTACGACTAGCGGCGACACAGATACGCAGTATTTT
>TRBV9|TRBD2|few|TRBJ2-2
CASSVAPGLAGVTGELFF
TGTGCCAGCAGCGTAGCTCCGGGACTAGCGGGGGTCACCGGGGAGCTGTTTTTT
>TRBV28|NA|NA|TRBJ2-7
CASIAGKGNYEQYF
TGTGCCAGCATCGCTGGGAAAGGGAACTACGAGCAGTACTTC
>TRBV12-3/TRBV12-4|NA|NA|TRBJ2-1
CASSLDSQGHEQFF
TGTGCCAGCAGTTTAGATAGTCAGGGCCATGAGCAGTTCTTC